These T cell receptor beta chains were read from a single sample in a study of cytomegalovirus exposure and HLA in healthy donors. Sequenced by immunoSEQ multiplex PCR; TCRdb stores in-frame clones only, minus some. This table has over 150,000 clones, about 64% appearing once. The sequenced sample consisted of PBMCs. Receptors originate from a man aged 45-65 years in good health and CMV-seronegative. CDR3s leave out the opening cysteine and the closing phenylalanine or tryptophan. The D gene is left open where the match is weak. Size is omitted from some rows. Given values are once, few, many or a class for expanded clones.

v_gene: TRBV7-9; len: 14; d_gene: NA; abundance: few; CDR3aa: ASSLDKGGVNTEAF
v_gene: TRBV13; len: 15; d_gene: TRBD2; abundance: NA; CDR3aa: ASSLGESGGDEYEQY
v_gene: TRBV7-6; len: 12; d_gene: TRBD1; abundance: NA; CDR3aa: ASSLGQGAGGYT
v_gene: TRBV6-5; len: 11; d_gene: NA; abundance: NA; CDR3aa: ASSYVGGAEAF
v_gene: TRBV6-5; len: 10; d_gene: NA; abundance: NA; CDR3aa: ASTSGANVLT
v_gene: TRBV6-6; len: 12; d_gene: NA; abundance: NA; CDR3aa: ASSPPRVPYEQY
v_gene: TRBV28; len: 10; d_gene: NA; abundance: NA; CDR3aa: ASSLEEYEQY
v_gene: TRBV9; len: 10; d_gene: NA; abundance: NA; CDR3aa: ASSARGYEQY
v_gene: TRBV6-1; len: 12; d_gene: TRBD2; abundance: few; CDR3aa: ASSGWEGQETQY
v_gene: TRBV11-2; len: 13; d_gene: NA; abundance: NA; CDR3aa: ASSIRGHANTEAF
v_gene: TRBV11-3; len: 13; d_gene: NA; abundance: once; CDR3aa: ASSLGGQNTGELF
v_gene: TRBV20-1; len: 9; d_gene: NA; abundance: NA; CDR3aa: SARSSYEQY
v_gene: TRBV27; len: 11; d_gene: NA; abundance: NA; CDR3aa: ASSGAGSYEQY
v_gene: TRBV5-1; len: 16; d_gene: TRBD2; abundance: NA; CDR3aa: ASSSGLAGGPYPGELF
v_gene: TRBV2; len: 12; d_gene: NA; abundance: NA; CDR3aa: ASSVLTVNQPQH
v_gene: TRBV9; len: 14; d_gene: TRBD2; abundance: NA; CDR3aa: ASSAPSGAPYNEQF
v_gene: TRBV2; len: 13; d_gene: NA; abundance: NA; CDR3aa: ASRGGGAGTGELF
v_gene: TRBV2; len: 10; d_gene: NA; abundance: NA; CDR3aa: ASSGGGNTIY
v_gene: TRBV5-1; len: 12; d_gene: TRBD1; abundance: NA; CDR3aa: ASSFGQGASEAF
v_gene: TRBV5-1; len: 12; d_gene: TRBD1; abundance: few; CDR3aa: ASSIGTGNTEAF
v_gene: TRBV5-4; len: 13; d_gene: NA; abundance: few; CDR3aa: ASSLTVGSALGYT
v_gene: TRBV28; len: 14; d_gene: NA; abundance: NA; CDR3aa: ASSLTGLAGRNGYT
v_gene: TRBV4-2; len: 13; d_gene: TRBD1; abundance: few; CDR3aa: ASSLGTGGLETQY